This T cell receptor beta chain was obtained from a study of T cells after yellow fever vaccination. Findings of the study overall: There was a small share of clonotypes that showed up in both the CD4 and CD8 compartments.

A remark on this clonotype: Its matching antigen is unknown.

TCRdb analysed the 5' RACE reads with MiXCR anew, one entry per CDR3 protein. The repertoire holds about 260,000 distinct CDR3 sequences, approximately 13% seen once, with roughly 0.5% in the top ten. CDR3 length equals 15 residues. V dropped 0 bases and J dropped 6 bases, with 14 bases sitting between them. The clonotype comes from a young man who received the YFV17D yellow fever vaccine. The sequencing here drew on CD4+ T cells sorted from PBMCs, taken 45 days after the yellow fever booster vaccination. This rearrangement joins TRBV12-3 or TRBV12-4 to TRBJ1-1; D may be TRBD1 (5 bases). The DNA of the CDR3 is TGTGCCAGCAGTTTAGCGTTTCGGGCAGGGTCTGAAGCTTTCTTT. It encodes CASSLAFRAGSEAFF.